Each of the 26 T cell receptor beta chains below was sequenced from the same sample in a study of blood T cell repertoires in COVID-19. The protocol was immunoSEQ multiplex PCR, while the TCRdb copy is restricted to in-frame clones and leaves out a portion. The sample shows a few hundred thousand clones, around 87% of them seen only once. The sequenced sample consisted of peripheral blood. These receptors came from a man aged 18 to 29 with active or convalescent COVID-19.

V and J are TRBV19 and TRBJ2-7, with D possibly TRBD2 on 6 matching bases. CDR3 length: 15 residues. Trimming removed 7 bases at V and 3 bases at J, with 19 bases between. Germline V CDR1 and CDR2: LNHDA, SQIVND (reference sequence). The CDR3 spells CASTHGPGTDYEQYF. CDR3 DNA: TGTGCCAGTACCCACGGCCCGGGGACTGACTACGAGCAGTACTTC.

The CDR3 loop reads CASSLSQGPLAFF. In DNA, the CDR3 is TGTGCCAGCAGTTTATCACAGGGGCCACTCGCTTTCTTT. The genes are TRBV28 and TRBJ1-1, with 7 bases matching TRBD1. Germline V CDR1 and CDR2: MDHEN, SYDVKM. The length of the CDR3 is 13 residues. J gave up 11 bases and V 1 base, and 7 bases lay outside the gene matches.

This chain's CDR3 is CASSGVSASNQPQHF. CDR3 bases: TGTGCCAGCAGTGGAGTTTCCGCGAGCAATCAGCCCCAGCATTTT. The chain carries TRBV6-6 and TRBJ1-5; unclear D gene. Germline-derived CDR1 and CDR2 are MNHNY and SVGAGI (reference sequence). This CDR3 has 15 residues. Trimming removed 5 bases from V and 1 base from J, with 12 bases in between.

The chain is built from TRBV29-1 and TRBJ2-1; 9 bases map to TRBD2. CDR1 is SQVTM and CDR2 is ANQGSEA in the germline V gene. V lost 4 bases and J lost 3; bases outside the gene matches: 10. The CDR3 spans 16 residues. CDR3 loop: CSVGRSSGRNYNEQFF. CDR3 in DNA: TGCAGCGTTGGTAGAAGCAGCGGGAGGAACTACAATGAGCAGTTCTTC.

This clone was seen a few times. The CDR3 loop is CASSEKPEGGDTQYF. CDR3 DNA: TGTGCCAGCAGTGAAAAACCGGAGGGTGGGGATACGCAGTATTTT. The chain couples TRBV6-4 to TRBJ2-3, with TRBD2 as a possible D gene (6 bases). V shed 3 bases and J shed 6 bases, with 16 bases lying between them. This CDR3 has 15 amino acids. Germline assignment: CDR1 MRHNA and CDR2 SNTAGT.

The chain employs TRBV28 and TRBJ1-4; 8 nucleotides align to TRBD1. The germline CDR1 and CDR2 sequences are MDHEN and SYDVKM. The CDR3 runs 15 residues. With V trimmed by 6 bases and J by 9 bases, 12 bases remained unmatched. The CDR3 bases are TGTGCCAGCAGGAAACCGGGACAGGAGGTTAAAAAACTGTTTTTT. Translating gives CASRKPGQEVKKLFF.

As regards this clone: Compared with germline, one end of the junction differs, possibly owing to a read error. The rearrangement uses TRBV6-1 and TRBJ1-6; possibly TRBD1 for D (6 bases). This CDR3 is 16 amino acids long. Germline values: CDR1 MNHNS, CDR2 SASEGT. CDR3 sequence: CASTEFGGGLGSPLHF. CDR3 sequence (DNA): TGTGCCAGCACTGAATTTGGGGGGGGGCTAGGGTCACCCCTCCACTTT.

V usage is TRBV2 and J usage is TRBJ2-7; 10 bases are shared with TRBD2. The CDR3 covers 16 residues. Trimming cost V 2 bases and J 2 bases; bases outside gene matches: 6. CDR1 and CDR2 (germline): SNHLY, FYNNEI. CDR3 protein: CASSELGLAGAYEQYF. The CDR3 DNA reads TGTGCCAGCAGTGAACTCGGGCTAGCGGGAGCCTACGAGCAGTACTTC.

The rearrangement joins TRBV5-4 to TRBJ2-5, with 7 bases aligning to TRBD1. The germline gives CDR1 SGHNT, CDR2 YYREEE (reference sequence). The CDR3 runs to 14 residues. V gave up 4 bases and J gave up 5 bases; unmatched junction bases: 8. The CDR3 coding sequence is TGTGCCAGCAGCGTGACAGGGAGTGGGGAGACCCAGTACTTC. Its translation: CASSVTGSGETQYF.

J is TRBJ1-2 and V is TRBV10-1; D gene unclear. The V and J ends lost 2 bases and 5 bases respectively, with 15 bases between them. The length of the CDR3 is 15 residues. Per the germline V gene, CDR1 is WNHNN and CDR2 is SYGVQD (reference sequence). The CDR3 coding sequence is TGCGCCAGCAGTGAGAGTTTGGCAAGTCCTTATGGCTACACCTTC. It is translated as CASSESLASPYGYTF.

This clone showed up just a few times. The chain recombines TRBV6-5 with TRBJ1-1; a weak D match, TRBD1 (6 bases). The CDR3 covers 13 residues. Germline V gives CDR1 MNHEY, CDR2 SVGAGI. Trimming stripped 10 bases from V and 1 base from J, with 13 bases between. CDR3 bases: TGTGCCATTTCACAGGGCCAGAACACTGAAGCTTTCTTT. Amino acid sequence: CAISQGQNTEAFF.

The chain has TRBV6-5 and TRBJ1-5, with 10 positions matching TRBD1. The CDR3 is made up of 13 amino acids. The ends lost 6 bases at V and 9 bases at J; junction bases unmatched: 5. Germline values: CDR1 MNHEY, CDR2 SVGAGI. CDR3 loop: CASRRDRGRPQHF. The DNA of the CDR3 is TGTGCCAGCAGACGGGACAGGGGTCGGCCCCAGCATTTT.

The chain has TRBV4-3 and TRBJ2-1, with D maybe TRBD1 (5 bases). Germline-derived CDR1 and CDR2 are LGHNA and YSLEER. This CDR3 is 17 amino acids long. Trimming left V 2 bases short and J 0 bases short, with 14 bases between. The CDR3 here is CASSQLLLDNSYNEQFF. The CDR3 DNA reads TGCGCCAGCAGCCAATTACTGTTGGACAACTCCTACAATGAGCAGTTCTTC.

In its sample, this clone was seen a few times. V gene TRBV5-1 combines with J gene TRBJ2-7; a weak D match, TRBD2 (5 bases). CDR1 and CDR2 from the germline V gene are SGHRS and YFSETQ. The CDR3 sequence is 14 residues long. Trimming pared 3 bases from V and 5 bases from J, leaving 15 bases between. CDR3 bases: TGCGCCAGCAGCTCCAGGACCGGGGTCGACGAGCAGTACTTC. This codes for CASSSRTGVDEQYF.

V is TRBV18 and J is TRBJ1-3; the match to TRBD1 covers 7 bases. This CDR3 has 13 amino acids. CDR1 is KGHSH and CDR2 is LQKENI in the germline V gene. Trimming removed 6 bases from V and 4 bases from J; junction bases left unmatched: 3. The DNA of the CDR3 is TGTGCCAGCTCTCCGGGACAGGGAAACACCATATATTTT. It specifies CASSPGQGNTIYF.

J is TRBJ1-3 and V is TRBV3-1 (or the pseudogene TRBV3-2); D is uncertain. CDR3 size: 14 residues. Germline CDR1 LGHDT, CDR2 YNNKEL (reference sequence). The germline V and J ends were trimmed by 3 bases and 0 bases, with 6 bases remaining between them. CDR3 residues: CASSQAASGNTIYF. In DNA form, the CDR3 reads TGTGCCAGCAGCCAGGCCGCCTCTGGAAACACCATATATTTT.

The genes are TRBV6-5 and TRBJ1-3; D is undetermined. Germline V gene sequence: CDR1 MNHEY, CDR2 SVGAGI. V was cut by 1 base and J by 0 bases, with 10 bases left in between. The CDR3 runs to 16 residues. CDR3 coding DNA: TGTGCCAGCAGTTACTTCCCCGAGAGCTCTGGAAACACCATATATTTT. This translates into CASSYFPESSGNTIYF.

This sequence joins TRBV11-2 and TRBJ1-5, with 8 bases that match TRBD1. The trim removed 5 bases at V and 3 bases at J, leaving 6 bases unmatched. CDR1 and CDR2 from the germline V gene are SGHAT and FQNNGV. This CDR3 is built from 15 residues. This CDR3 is CASSIGQGDNQPQHF. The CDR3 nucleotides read TGTGCCAGCAGCATCGGACAGGGAGACAATCAGCCCCAGCATTTT.

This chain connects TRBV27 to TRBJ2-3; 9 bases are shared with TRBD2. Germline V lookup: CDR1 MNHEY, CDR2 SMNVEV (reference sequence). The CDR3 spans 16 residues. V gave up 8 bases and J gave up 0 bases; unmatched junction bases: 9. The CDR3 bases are TGTGCCAGCGTCCCCATAGCGGGGGTGAGCACAGATACGCAGTATTTT. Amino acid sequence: CASVPIAGVSTDTQYF.

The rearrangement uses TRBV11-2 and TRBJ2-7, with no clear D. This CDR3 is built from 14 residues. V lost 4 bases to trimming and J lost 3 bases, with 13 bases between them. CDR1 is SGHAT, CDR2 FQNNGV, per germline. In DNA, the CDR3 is TGTGCCAGCAGCTCACTTGACAAATTCTACGAGCAGTACTTC. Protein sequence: CASSSLDKFYEQYF.

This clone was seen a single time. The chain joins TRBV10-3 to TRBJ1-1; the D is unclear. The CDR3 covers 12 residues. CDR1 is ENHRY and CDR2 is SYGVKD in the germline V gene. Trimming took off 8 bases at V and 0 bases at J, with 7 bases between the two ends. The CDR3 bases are TGTGCCATCTCAGGAATGAACACTGAAGCTTTCTTT. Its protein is CAISGMNTEAFF.

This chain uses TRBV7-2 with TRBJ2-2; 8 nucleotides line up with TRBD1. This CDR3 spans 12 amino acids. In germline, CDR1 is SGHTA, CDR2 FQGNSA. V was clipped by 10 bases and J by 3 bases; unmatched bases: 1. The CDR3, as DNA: TGTGCCACGACAGGGGACACCGGGGAGCTGTTTTTT. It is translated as CATTGDTGELFF.

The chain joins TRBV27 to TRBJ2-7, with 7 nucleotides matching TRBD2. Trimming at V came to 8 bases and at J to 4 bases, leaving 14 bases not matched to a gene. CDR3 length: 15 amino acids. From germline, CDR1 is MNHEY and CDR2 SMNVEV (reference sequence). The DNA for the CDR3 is TGTGCCAGCTGCTTGAGTGGGGGGGGGACTTACGAGCAGTACTTC. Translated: CASCLSGGGTYEQYF.

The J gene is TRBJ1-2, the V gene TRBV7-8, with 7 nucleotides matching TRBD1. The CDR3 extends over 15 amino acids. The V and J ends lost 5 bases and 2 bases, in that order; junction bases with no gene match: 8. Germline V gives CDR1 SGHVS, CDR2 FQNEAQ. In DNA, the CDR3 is TGTGCCAGCAGCCCACCCGGGACAGTCAACTATGGCTACACCTTC. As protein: CASSPPGTVNYGYTF.

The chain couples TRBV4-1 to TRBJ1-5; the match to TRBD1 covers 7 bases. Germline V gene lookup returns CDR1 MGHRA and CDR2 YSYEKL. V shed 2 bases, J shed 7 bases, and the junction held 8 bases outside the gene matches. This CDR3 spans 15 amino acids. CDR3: CASSQRQGKGQPQHF. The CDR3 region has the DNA TGCGCCAGCAGCCAAAGACAGGGAAAGGGACAGCCCCAGCATTTT.

CDR3: CAVSSGVGTDTQYF. CDR3 nucleotides: TGTGCCGTGAGCTCAGGGGTGGGGACAGATACGCAGTATTTT. V gene TRBV6-6 combines with J gene TRBJ2-3; D might be TRBD1 (6 bases). The CDR3 has 14 residues. Germline V CDR1 and CDR2: MNHNY, SVGAGI (reference sequence). Trimming took off 11 bases at V and 3 bases at J, with 18 bases between the two ends.